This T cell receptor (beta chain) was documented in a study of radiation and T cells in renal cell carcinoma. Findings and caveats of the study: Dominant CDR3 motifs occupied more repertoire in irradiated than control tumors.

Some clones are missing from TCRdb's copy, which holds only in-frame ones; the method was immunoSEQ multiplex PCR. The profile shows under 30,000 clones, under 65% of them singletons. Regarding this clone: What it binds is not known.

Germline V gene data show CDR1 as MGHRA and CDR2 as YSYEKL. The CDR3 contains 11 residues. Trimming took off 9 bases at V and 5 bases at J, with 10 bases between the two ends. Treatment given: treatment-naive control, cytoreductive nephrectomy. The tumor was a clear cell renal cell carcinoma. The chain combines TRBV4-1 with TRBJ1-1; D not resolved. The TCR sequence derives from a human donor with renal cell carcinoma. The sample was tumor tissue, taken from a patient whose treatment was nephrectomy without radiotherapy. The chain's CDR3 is CASEKGTEAFF. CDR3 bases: TGCGCCAGTGAAAAGGGAACTGAAGCTTTCTTT.